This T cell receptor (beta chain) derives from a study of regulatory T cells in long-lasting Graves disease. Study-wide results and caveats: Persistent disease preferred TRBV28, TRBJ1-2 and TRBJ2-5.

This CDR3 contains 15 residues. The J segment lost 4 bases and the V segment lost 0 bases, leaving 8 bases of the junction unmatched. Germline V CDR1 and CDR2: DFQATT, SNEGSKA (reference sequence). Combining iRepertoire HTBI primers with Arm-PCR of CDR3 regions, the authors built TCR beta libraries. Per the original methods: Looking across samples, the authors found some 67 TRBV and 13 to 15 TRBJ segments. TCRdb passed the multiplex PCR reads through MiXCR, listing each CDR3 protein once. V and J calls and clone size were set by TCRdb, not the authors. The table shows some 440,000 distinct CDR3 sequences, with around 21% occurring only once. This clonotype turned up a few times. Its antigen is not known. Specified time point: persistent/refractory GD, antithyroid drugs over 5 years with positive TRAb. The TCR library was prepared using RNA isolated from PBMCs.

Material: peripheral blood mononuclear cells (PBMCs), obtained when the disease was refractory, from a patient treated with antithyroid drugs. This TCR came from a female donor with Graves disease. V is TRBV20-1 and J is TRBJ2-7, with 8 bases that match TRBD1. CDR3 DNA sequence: TGCAGTGCTAGAGATAGCCGGACAGGGAGATACGAGCAGTACTTC. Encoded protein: CSARDSRTGRYEQYF.